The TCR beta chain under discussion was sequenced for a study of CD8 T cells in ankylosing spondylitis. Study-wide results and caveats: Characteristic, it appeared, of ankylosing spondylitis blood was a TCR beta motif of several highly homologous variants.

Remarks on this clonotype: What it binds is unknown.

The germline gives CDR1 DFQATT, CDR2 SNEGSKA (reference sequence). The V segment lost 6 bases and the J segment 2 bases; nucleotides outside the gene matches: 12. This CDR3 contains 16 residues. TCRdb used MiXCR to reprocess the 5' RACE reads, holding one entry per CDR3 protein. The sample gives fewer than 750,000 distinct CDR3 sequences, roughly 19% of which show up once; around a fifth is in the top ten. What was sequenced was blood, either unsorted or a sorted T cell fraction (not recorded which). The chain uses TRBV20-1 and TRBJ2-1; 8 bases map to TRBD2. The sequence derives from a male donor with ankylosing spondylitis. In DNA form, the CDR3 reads TGCAGTGCCGGACTCAGCGGGAGCAGAGCCTACAATGAGCAGTTCTTC. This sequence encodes CSAGLSGSRAYNEQFF.